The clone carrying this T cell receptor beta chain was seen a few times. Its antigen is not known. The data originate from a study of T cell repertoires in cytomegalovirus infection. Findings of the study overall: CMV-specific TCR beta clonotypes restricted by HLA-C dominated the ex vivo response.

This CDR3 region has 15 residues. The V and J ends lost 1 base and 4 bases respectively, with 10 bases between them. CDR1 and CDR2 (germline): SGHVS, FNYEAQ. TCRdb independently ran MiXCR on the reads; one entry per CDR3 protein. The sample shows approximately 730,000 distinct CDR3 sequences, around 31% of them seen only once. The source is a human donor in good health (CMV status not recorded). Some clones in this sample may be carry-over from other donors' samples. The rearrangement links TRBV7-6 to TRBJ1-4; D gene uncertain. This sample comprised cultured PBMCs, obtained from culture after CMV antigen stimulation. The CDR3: CASSLGPALNEKLFF. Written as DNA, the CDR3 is TGTGCCAGCAGCTTAGGGCCGGCACTTAATGAAAAACTGTTTTTT.